This is a list of T cell receptor beta chains from one sample in a study of cytomegalovirus exposure and HLA in healthy donors. Some clones are missing from TCRdb's copy, which holds only in-frame ones; the method was immunoSEQ multiplex PCR. There are 200,000 to 250,000 clones in the sample; approximately 90% occur only once, and around 2.6% lies in the top ten. The source material was PBMCs. Receptors originate from a young man in good health and CMV-seronegative. Each CDR3 is given with its conserved first and last residue. D genes are given only for firm matches. Part of the rows lack a size; the others show once, few, many or a class for expanded clones.

V: TRBV9
size: .
J: TRBJ1-3
D: .
CDR3: CASSVGAGPEGNTIYF
DNA: TGTGCCAGCAGCGTAGGAGCGGGTCCCGAGGGAAACACCATATATTTT

V: TRBV30
size: .
J: TRBJ2-7
D: TRBD1
CDR3: CAWEPGQGMDEQYF
DNA: TGTGCCTGGGAACCGGGACAGGGTATGGACGAGCAGTACTTC

V: TRBV7-9
size: .
J: TRBJ1-1
D: TRBD1
CDR3: CASSHGSRDRGRAEAFF
DNA: TGTGCCAGCAGCCACGGGTCCCGGGACAGGGGGAGAGCTGAAGCTTTCTTT

V: TRBV5-6
size: .
J: TRBJ2-7
D: .
CDR3: CASSWSRVDYEQYF
DNA: TGTGCCAGCAGCTGGAGCCGGGTCGACTACGAGCAGTACTTC

V: TRBV27
size: .
J: TRBJ2-7
D: TRBD2
CDR3: CASNPGTSFHEQYF
DNA: TGTGCCAGCAACCCCGGGACTAGCTTCCACGAGCAGTACTTC

V: TRBV4-3
size: .
J: TRBJ1-6
D: TRBD1
CDR3: CASSPSDRDNSPLHF
DNA: TGCGCCAGCAGCCCGTCAGACAGGGATAATTCACCCCTCCACTTT

V: TRBV19
size: .
J: TRBJ2-7
D: TRBD1
CDR3: CASSTWDRASYEQYF
DNA: TGTGCCAGTAGTACCTGGGACAGGGCTTCCTACGAGCAGTACTTC

V: TRBV4-3
size: .
J: TRBJ2-3
D: TRBD2
CDR3: CASSQSVAGGQANTQYF
DNA: TGCGCCAGCAGCCAAAGCGTAGCGGGAGGTCAGGCTAATACGCAGTATTTT

V: TRBV7-9
size: .
J: TRBJ2-7
D: .
CDR3: CASTVSGGSSSYEQYF
DNA: TGTGCCAGCACCGTGTCCGGCGGCAGTAGCTCCTACGAGCAGTACTTC

V: TRBV29-1
size: .
J: TRBJ1-1
D: .
CDR3: CSVEGRLTMNTEAFF
DNA: TGCAGCGTTGAGGGGAGGTTGACTATGAACACTGAAGCTTTCTTT

V: TRBV4-3
size: .
J: TRBJ1-1
D: .
CDR3: CASSHGHLTGTEAFF
DNA: TGCGCCAGCAGCCATGGTCACCTAACGGGCACTGAAGCTTTCTTT

V: TRBV7-7
size: .
J: TRBJ2-5
D: TRBD1
CDR3: CASSLGTGTETQYF
DNA: TGTGCCAGCAGCTTGGGGACAGGGACCGAGACCCAGTACTTC

V: TRBV9
size: .
J: TRBJ2-1
D: TRBD2
CDR3: CASSVASGGAPNEQFF
DNA: TGTGCCAGCAGCGTAGCGAGCGGGGGGGCCCCAAATGAGCAGTTCTTC

V: TRBV27
size: .
J: TRBJ2-3
D: TRBD1
CDR3: CASSSTTGTGTQYF
DNA: TGTGCCAGCAGCTCCACGACAGGGACCGGTACGCAGTATTTT

V: TRBV7-6
size: .
J: TRBJ2-1
D: TRBD2
CDR3: CASSHPSGRVNEQFF
DNA: TGTGCCAGCAGCCACCCCTCGGGGAGGGTGAATGAGCAGTTCTTC

V: TRBV10-1
size: .
J: TRBJ1-1
D: .
CDR3: CASSEGRTEAFF
DNA: TGCGCCAGCAGTGAGGGCCGTACAGAAGCTTTCTTT

V: TRBV5-4
size: .
J: TRBJ2-5
D: .
CDR3: CASRYKGGSETQYF
DNA: TGTGCCAGCAGATACAAGGGAGGTTCCGAGACCCAGTACTTC

V: TRBV6-5
size: once
J: TRBJ2-3
D: .
CDR3: CASSYSIGGTDTQYF
DNA: TGTGCCAGCAGTTACTCGATCGGGGGCACAGATACGCAGTATTTT

V: TRBV7-8
size: .
J: TRBJ1-1
D: .
CDR3: CASSWGRNTEAFF
DNA: TGTGCCAGCAGTTGGGGCAGGAACACTGAAGCTTTCTTT

V: TRBV6-4
size: .
J: TRBJ1-5
D: .
CDR3: CASSYRESNQPQHF
DNA: TGTGCCAGCAGTTACAGGGAAAGCAATCAGCCCCAGCATTTT

V: TRBV10-2
size: few
J: TRBJ2-2
D: .
CDR3: CASRRRLGELFF
DNA: TGCGCCAGCAGGAGGAGGCTCGGGGAGCTGTTTTTT

V: TRBV7-9
size: .
J: TRBJ2-1
D: TRBD2
CDR3: CASSWARESSYNEQFF
DNA: TGTGCCAGCAGCTGGGCGCGGGAGAGCTCCTACAATGAGCAGTTCTTC

V: TRBV28
size: .
J: TRBJ2-5
D: TRBD1
CDR3: CASSFDRGNQETQYF
DNA: TGTGCCAGCAGTTTCGACAGGGGAAACCAAGAGACCCAGTACTTC

V: TRBV6-6
size: .
J: TRBJ2-7
D: TRBD1
CDR3: CASSYRDRGGEQYF
DNA: TGTGCCAGCAGTTACAGGGACAGGGGAGGCGAGCAGTACTTC

V: TRBV28
size: .
J: TRBJ1-3
D: .
CDR3: CASSKGAEGSGNTIYF
DNA: TGTGCCAGCAGTAAAGGGGCGGAGGGGTCTGGAAACACCATATATTTT

V: TRBV5-1
size: .
J: TRBJ1-1
D: .
CDR3: CASSDAVVGTEAFF
DNA: TGCGCCAGCAGCGACGCGGTGGTTGGCACTGAAGCTTTCTTT

V: TRBV21-1
size: .
J: TRBJ1-3
D: .
CDR3: CASKGTGASGNTIYF
DNA: TGTGCCAGCAAGGGAACAGGGGCCTCTGGAAACACCATATATTTT

V: TRBV15
size: .
J: TRBJ2-7
D: TRBD2
CDR3: CATSREGLALEQYF
DNA: TGTGCCACCAGCAGAGAGGGACTAGCTCTTGAGCAGTACTTC

V: TRBV29-1
size: .
J: TRBJ1-1
D: .
CDR3: CSVDLPVTEAFF
DNA: TGCAGCGTTGATCTCCCAGTCACTGAAGCTTTCTTT

V: TRBV4-2
size: .
J: TRBJ1-2
D: .
CDR3: CASSQADRLNYGYTF
DNA: TGTGCCAGCAGCCAGGCTGACAGACTTAACTATGGCTACACCTTC

V: TRBV14
size: few
J: TRBJ1-5
D: TRBD1
CDR3: CASSQNRGQPQHF
DNA: TGTGCCAGCAGCCAAAACAGGGGTCAGCCCCAGCATTTT

V: TRBV29-1
size: .
J: TRBJ1-1
D: TRBD1
CDR3: CSVETGTEAFF
DNA: TGCAGCGTCGAGACAGGGACTGAAGCTTTCTTT

V: TRBV27
size: .
J: TRBJ1-2
D: TRBD1
CDR3: CASSLSTGPRYGYTF
DNA: TGTGCCAGCAGTTTATCGACAGGGCCGCGCTATGGCTACACCTTC

V: TRBV7-2
size: .
J: TRBJ1-2
D: TRBD1
CDR3: CASSSQQGAQGYTF
DNA: TGTGCCAGCAGCTCCCAACAGGGGGCGCAGGGCTACACCTTC

V: TRBV28
size: .
J: TRBJ1-2
D: TRBD1
CDR3: CASSLRDSSGYTF
DNA: TGTGCCAGCAGTCTTAGGGACAGCTCTGGCTACACCTTC

V: TRBV5-6
size: .
J: TRBJ1-5
D: TRBD1
CDR3: CASSAGTGSQPQHF
DNA: TGTGCCAGCAGCGCCGGGACAGGGTCTCAGCCCCAGCATTTT

V: TRBV5-1
size: .
J: TRBJ1-2
D: .
CDR3: CASSGGDANYGYTF
DNA: TGCGCCAGCAGCGGGGGGGACGCTAACTATGGCTACACCTTC

V: TRBV5-1
size: .
J: TRBJ1-2
D: TRBD1
CDR3: CASSPEGTGYGYTF
DNA: TGCGCCAGCAGCCCCGAGGGGACAGGTTATGGCTACACCTTC

V: TRBV2
size: few
J: TRBJ1-2
D: .
CDR3: CASSDLTGYGYTF
DNA: TGTGCCAGCAGTGATTTGACAGGCTATGGCTACACCTTC

V: TRBV9
size: .
J: TRBJ2-7
D: TRBD1
CDR3: CASSPNEGQGYEQYF
DNA: TGTGCCAGCAGCCCAAATGAGGGACAGGGCTACGAGCAGTACTTC

V: TRBV7-9
size: .
J: TRBJ1-2
D: TRBD1
CDR3: CASSSGTGQTNYGYTF
DNA: TGTGCCAGCAGCTCCGGGACAGGGCAAACTAACTATGGCTACACCTTC

V: TRBV7-2
size: .
J: TRBJ1-2
D: TRBD1
CDR3: CASSLGGQGFYGYTF
DNA: TGTGCCAGCAGCTTAGGGGGACAGGGTTTCTATGGCTACACCTTC

V: TRBV9
size: once
J: TRBJ2-3
D: TRBD2
CDR3: CASSDGTNLSTDTQYF
DNA: TGTGCCAGCAGCGACGGGACTAACCTTAGCACAGATACGCAGTATTTT

V: TRBV5-5
size: .
J: TRBJ1-6
D: TRBD1
CDR3: CASSYGQGNAPLHF
DNA: TGTGCCAGCAGCTACGGACAGGGGAACGCACCCCTCCACTTT

V: TRBV7-2
size: .
J: TRBJ2-2
D: TRBD1
CDR3: CASSVTGGVTGELFF
DNA: TGTGCCAGCAGCGTGACAGGGGGCGTCACCGGGGAGCTGTTTTTT

V: TRBV5-6
size: .
J: TRBJ2-1
D: .
CDR3: CASEREYEQFF
DNA: TGTGCCAGTGAACGGGAGTACGAGCAGTTCTTC

V: TRBV19
size: .
J: TRBJ2-7
D: .
CDR3: CASSIGAGSSYEQYF
DNA: TGTGCCAGTAGTATAGGTGCGGGGTCCTCCTACGAGCAGTACTTC

V: TRBV5-1
size: .
J: TRBJ2-7
D: .
CDR3: CASRGIEVSYEQYF
DNA: TGCGCCAGCAGAGGAATAGAGGTTTCCTACGAGCAGTACTTC

V: TRBV5-8
size: .
J: TRBJ2-3
D: TRBD2
CDR3: CASSLLREVTDTQYF
DNA: TGTGCCAGCAGCTTGTTGCGGGAGGTTACAGATACGCAGTATTTT

V: TRBV4-3
size: .
J: TRBJ2-1
D: TRBD2
CDR3: CASSQDLMAGVNEQFF
DNA: TGCGCCAGCAGCCAAGATCTAATGGCGGGAGTCAATGAGCAGTTCTTC

V: TRBV6-5
size: .
J: TRBJ2-7
D: TRBD1
CDR3: CASSPGQGVGREQYF
DNA: TGTGCCAGCAGCCCAGGACAGGGGGTAGGACGCGAGCAGTACTTC

V: TRBV29-1
size: .
J: TRBJ2-3
D: TRBD2
CDR3: CSVEGVAGPSTDTQYF
DNA: TGCAGCGTTGAAGGGGTAGCGGGACCTAGCACAGATACGCAGTATTTT